The 4 T cell receptor beta chains presented below share a single source sample, sequenced in a study of persistence of HIV-infected CD4 T cells. Cells were stimulated with CMV-infected fibroblast lysates at 10 ug/mL. Memory cells lacking CD40L and CD69 with high CD45RO were sorted. The libraries were made with immunoSEQ version 4 in survey mode. The table came from immunoSEQ multiplex PCR; TCRdb's copy has only in-frame clones and leaves some out. The data contain roughly 32,000 clones, around four fifths of them singletons. These receptors are not linked to any known antigen. The source was CD4+ T cells sorted from PBMCs after approximately 18-hour stimulation, collected from a patient who received antiretroviral therapy. Receptors were obtained from an adult man with HIV who was CMV-seropositive.

The chain links TRBV21-1 to TRBJ1-2; no DNA check was done on the table's D call, TRBD1. TRBV21-1 is classified as a pseudogene. The CDR3 has 20 amino acids. This CDR3 is CASSKGDTGSPECFIYGYTF. The CDR3, as DNA: TGTGCCAGCAGCAAAGGAGACACAGGGTCCCCAGAGTGTTTCATCTATGGCTACACCTTC.

The chain links TRBV6-5 to TRBJ1-6; no clear D gene. The germline V gene encodes CDR1 MNHEY and CDR2 SVGAGI. Trimming removed 5 bases from V and 10 bases from J, with 12 bases in between. This CDR3 spans 13 amino acids. The CDR3 nucleotides are TGTGCCAGCAGTAGCACAGACTGGTCACCCCTCCACTTT. Translation: CASSSTDWSPLHF.

This clone was observed once. The J gene is TRBJ2-7, the V gene TRBV10-2; D is possibly TRBD2 (5 bases). V shed 6 bases and J shed 0 bases, with 15 bases lying between them. The CDR3 runs to 15 residues. CDR1 and CDR2 (germline): WSHSY, SAAADI. The CDR3 loop is CASSLEDLGSYEQYF. CDR3 in DNA: TGCGCCAGCAGCCTGGAGGACCTCGGCTCCTACGAGCAGTACTTC.

Only a few counts were recorded for this clone. The rearrangement uses TRBV27 and TRBJ1-2, with D unclear. The V and J ends lost 1 base and 8 bases respectively, with 11 bases between them. CDR1 and CDR2 (germline): MNHEY, SMNVEV (reference sequence). CDR3 size: 13 residues. The CDR3 protein is CASSLFRGVGYTF. The CDR3 DNA is TGTGCCAGCAGTTTATTTCGGGGTGTGGGCTACACCTTC.